These T cell receptor beta chains were read from a single sample in a study of beta chain features in type 1 diabetes. Assay: immunoSEQ multiplex PCR; the TCRdb copy retains only in-frame clones and omits some. This table has some 190,000 clones, around 7.9% appearing once. The sample was central memory CD4+ T cells from blood. These receptors were obtained from a man aged 18 to 35 with type 1 diabetes. Both conserved end residues are part of each CDR3. Fields, in order: J gene, clone size, V gene, D gene, CDR3 DNA, CDR3 protein. A D gene is named only where the DNA matches it firmly. The listing skips clone size in some rows; elsewhere it reads once, few, many or a size class.

TRBJ2-1	few	TRBV7-2	.	TGTGCCAGCAGCTTAGGAGGGGGCAATGAGCAGTTCTTC	CASSLGGGNEQFF
TRBJ2-4	.	TRBV12-2	.	TGTGCAAGTCGCTTAGGAACCGGGACAGGGGAAGGCAAAAACATTCAGTACTTC	CASRLGTGTGEGKNIQYF
TRBJ2-3	few	TRBV2	TRBD1	TGTGCCAGCAGCGGACAGGGGGCAGGCACAGATACGCAGTATTTT	CASSGQGAGTDTQYF
TRBJ1-4	few	TRBV6-5	.	TGTGCCAGCAGAACAGGGCAAACTACTAATGAAAAACTGTTTTTT	CASRTGQTTNEKLFF
TRBJ2-7	few	TRBV4-1	TRBD1	TGCGCCAGCAGCCGGGACAGAACCTACGAGCAGTACTTC	CASSRDRTYEQYF
TRBJ1-3	.	TRBV29-1	TRBD1	TGCAGCGTTGAAGATCGACGACGGGACAGGGGATTCTCTGGAAACACCATATATTTT	CSVEDRRRDRGFSGNTIYF
TRBJ2-2	.	TRBV19	.	TGTGCCAGTAGGGTTGGCATCGGGGAGCTGTTTTTT	CASRVGIGELFF
TRBJ1-2	few	TRBV29-1	.	TGCAGCGTTGAAACAGGGACCTTCTATGGCTACACCTTC	CSVETGTFYGYTF
TRBJ2-5	.	TRBV5-5	TRBD2	TGTGCCAGCAGCCTCACGACTAGCGGGGGCCAAGAGACCCAGTACTTC	CASSLTTSGGQETQYF
TRBJ2-2	few	TRBV7-2	.	TGTGCCAGCAGGTCAGGGTGGGGCACCGGGGAGCTGTTTTTT	CASRSGWGTGELFF
TRBJ1-4	.	TRBV30	.	TGTGCCTGGGGGTGGAGTGAAAAACTGTTTTTT	CAWGWSEKLFF
TRBJ2-5	.	TRBV7-7	TRBD2	TGTGCCAGCAGCTCTGGACTAGAAGAGACCCAGTACTTC	CASSSGLEETQYF
TRBJ1-3	.	TRBV6-6	.	TGTGCCAGCAGTCCTACTTTCCCCGGAAACACCATATATTTT	CASSPTFPGNTIYF
TRBJ2-3	.	TRBV9	.	TGTGCCAGCAGCGTAGCTGTGTCGGGGGGCGCAGATACGCAGTATTTT	CASSVAVSGGADTQYF
TRBJ1-2	.	TRBV5-5	.	TGTGCCAGCAGCTTGGCGGCAGGGGTGGACGGCTACACCTTC	CASSLAAGVDGYTF
TRBJ2-5	.	TRBV5-1	TRBD2	TGCGCCAGCAGCTTGGAGGTAGCGGGGGGTCGACAAGAGACCCAGTACTTC	CASSLEVAGGRQETQYF
TRBJ1-2	few	TRBV4-3	.	TGCGCCAGCAGCCAAGATTCTTTACAGGGAAATGATGGCTACACCTTC	CASSQDSLQGNDGYTF
TRBJ2-3	.	TRBV6-6	.	TGTGCCAGCACCTCTGTTGCGGTGGATACGCAGTATTTT	CASTSVAVDTQYF
TRBJ1-1	few	TRBV6-1	TRBD1	TGTGCCAGCAGTGAAGTGGGGACAGGCGGGGGCGAAGCTTTCTTT	CASSEVGTGGGEAFF
TRBJ2-7	few	TRBV5-1	.	TGCGCCAGCAGCTTGGGGACAGTCTCCTACGAGCAGTACTTC	CASSLGTVSYEQYF
TRBJ1-5	.	TRBV9	.	TGTGCCAGCAGCCCGGGAGAACGGCAGCCCCAGCATTTT	CASSPGERQPQHF
TRBJ1-2	few	TRBV6-5	TRBD1	TGTGCCAGCAGTTACTCCCCCGGGACAGCGGGCTATGGCTACACCTTC	CASSYSPGTAGYGYTF
TRBJ2-1	few	TRBV5-1	.	TGCGCCAGCAGCTTGGCCCTCGGGAGTCTTAACAATGAGCAGTTCTTC	CASSLALGSLNNEQFF
TRBJ2-3	.	TRBV18	TRBD2	TGTGCCAGCTCACGCAACGAGCGGGGGCAAGATACGCAGTATTTT	CASSRNERGQDTQYF
TRBJ2-2	.	TRBV9	.	TGTGCCAGCAGCGTAGCTCCGGGCACCGGGGAGCTGTTTTTT	CASSVAPGTGELFF
TRBJ2-5	few	TRBV19	TRBD2	TGTGCCAGTAGCCTACGGACTAGCGGGGTACAAGAGACCCAGTACTTC	CASSLRTSGVQETQYF
TRBJ2-7	.	TRBV15	TRBD1	TGTGCCACCAGCGTACGGGACAGCTCCTACGAGCAGTACTTC	CATSVRDSSYEQYF
TRBJ1-2	.	TRBV5-6	TRBD1	TGTGCCAGCAGCGAGACAGGGGGCGCGCCTTACTATGGCTACACCTTC	CASSETGGAPYYGYTF
TRBJ2-7	.	TRBV27	.	TGTGCCAGCAGTTTGAGGGTATACTACGAGCAGTACTTC	CASSLRVYYEQYF
TRBJ2-1	.	TRBV4-3	TRBD2	TGCGCCAGCAGCCAAGTACTAGTAGCGGGGGGTTCGGATGAGCAGTTCTTC	CASSQVLVAGGSDEQFF
TRBJ2-1	.	TRBV29-1	.	TGCAGCGTTGAACGGACACAACGAAGTGAGCAGTTCTTC	CSVERTQRSEQFF
TRBJ2-3	.	TRBV30	.	TGTGCCTGGAGTGTCGGAGGGGGCCGAGCAGATACGCAGTATTTT	CAWSVGGGRADTQYF
TRBJ2-3	.	TRBV4-1	.	TGCGCCAGCAGCCAAGCAAACACAGATACGCAGTATTTT	CASSQANTDTQYF
TRBJ2-1	.	TRBV28	.	TGTGCCAGCAGCCCCGGAGGGGCGCGCACCAATGAGCAGTTCTTC	CASSPGGARTNEQFF
TRBJ2-3	.	TRBV11-2	.	TGTGCCAGCAGCTTCAAAACGGGAGCGGGCACAGATACGCAGTATTTT	CASSFKTGAGTDTQYF
TRBJ1-2	.	TRBV27	.	TGTGCCAGCAGGGCAGGCCGTTACGGCTACACCTTC	CASRAGRYGYTF
TRBJ2-3	.	TRBV9	TRBD2	TGTGCCAGCAGCGAGGGAACTAGCGGCAAAGGGTTTCACACAGATACGCAGTATTTT	CASSEGTSGKGFHTDTQYF
TRBJ2-5	.	TRBV7-2	.	TGTGCCAGCAGCTTCCGCGGCGGGGAGACCCAGTACTTC	CASSFRGGETQYF
TRBJ2-7	few	TRBV2	.	TGTGCCAGGGGGGGACAGTCCTCCTACGAGCAGTACTTC	CARGGQSSYEQYF
TRBJ2-7	.	TRBV18	TRBD1	TGTGCCAGCTCACCTAGACAGGGAACCTACGAGCAGTACTTC	CASSPRQGTYEQYF
TRBJ2-6	many	TRBV19	TRBD1	TGTGCCAGTAGTCCGGGACAGGCCTCTGGGGCCAACGTCCTGACTTTC	CASSPGQASGANVLTF
TRBJ2-7	.	TRBV28	TRBD1	TGTGCCAGCAGGGATATGCTGGGACAGAGGTACGAGCAGTACTTC	CASRDMLGQRYEQYF
TRBJ2-1	few	TRBV27	TRBD2	TGTGCCAGCAGTCTGCCGAGGACTAGCGGGAGGGAGGAGGATGAGCAGTTCTTC	CASSLPRTSGREEDEQFF
TRBJ1-5	.	TRBV20-1	.	TGCAGTGGGGCCTTGGGTCAGCCCCAGCATTTT	CSGALGQPQHF
TRBJ2-7	.	TRBV15	TRBD1	TGTGCCACCAGCAGAGATAGAGGGGGCCAGGTCCACGAGCAGTACTTC	CATSRDRGGQVHEQYF
TRBJ2-2	many	TRBV2	TRBD2	TGTGCCAGCACCCGGACTAGCGGCACCGGGGAGCTGTTTTTT	CASTRTSGTGELFF
TRBJ2-7	.	TRBV13	TRBD1	TGTGCCAGCAGCCCAAAACCGACAGGGGCCTACGAGCAGTACTTC	CASSPKPTGAYEQYF